The subject of this entry is one T cell receptor (beta chain). Generated by immunoSEQ multiplex PCR, the TCRdb table keeps only in-frame clones and is missing some. The profile shows hundreds of thousands of clones, roughly nine tenths of them singletons. The data stem from a study of blood T cell repertoires in COVID-19. The sequence was obtained from a man aged 40-49 years with acute or convalescent COVID-19. The sample consisted of peripheral blood.

The CDR3 loop is CASRPYGETQYF. The CDR3 DNA is TGTGCCAGCAGACCGTACGGGGAGACCCAGTACTTC. The chain joins TRBV6-5 to TRBJ2-5; D is uncertain. CDR3 length equals 12 residues. Trimming left V 6 bases short and J 5 bases short, with 10 bases between. Looked up from germline, CDR1 is MNHEY and CDR2 is SVGAGI.